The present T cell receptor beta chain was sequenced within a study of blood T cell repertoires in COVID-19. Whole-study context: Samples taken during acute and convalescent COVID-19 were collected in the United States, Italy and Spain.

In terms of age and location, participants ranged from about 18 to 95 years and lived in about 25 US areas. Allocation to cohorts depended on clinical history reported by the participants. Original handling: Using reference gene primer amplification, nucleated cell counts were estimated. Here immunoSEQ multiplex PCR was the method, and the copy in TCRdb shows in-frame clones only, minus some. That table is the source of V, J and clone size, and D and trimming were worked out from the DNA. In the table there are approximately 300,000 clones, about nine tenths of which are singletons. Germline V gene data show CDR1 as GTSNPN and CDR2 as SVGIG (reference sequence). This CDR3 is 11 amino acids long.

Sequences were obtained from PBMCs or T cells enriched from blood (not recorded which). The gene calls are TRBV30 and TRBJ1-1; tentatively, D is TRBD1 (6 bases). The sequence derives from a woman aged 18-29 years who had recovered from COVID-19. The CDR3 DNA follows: TGTGCTTCAGGGGCGAACACTGAAGCTTTCTTT. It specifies CASGANTEAFF. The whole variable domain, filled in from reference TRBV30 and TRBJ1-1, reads SQTIHQWPATLVQPVGSPLSLECTVEGTSNPNLYWYRQAAGRGLQLLFYSVGIGQISSEVPQNLSASRPQDRQFILSSKKLLLSDSGFYLCASGANTEAFFGQGTRLTVV.